The TCR beta chain described here comes from a study of T cells expressing NK-cell markers. On the study more broadly: Sorted T-cell subsets CD3+CD56+NKG2C+, CD3+CD56+NKG2C- and CD3+CD56-NKG2C+ were TCR beta-sequenced.

Overall study results and limits: Dominant NKG2C+ clonotype frequencies of roughly 1.0-8% of CD8+ T cells were measured in about six donors. There were a few donors in whom these clonotypes also led the CD3+CD56-NKG2C+ fraction.

TCR beta cDNA was generated via 5'RACE template switching incorporating UMIs. One entry per CDR3 protein, without DNA, is what TCRdb gives after re-calling the 5' RACE reads. The sample has a few hundred thousand distinct CDR3 sequences. As to this clonotype: The antigen is not known.

The CDR3 contains 14 residues. CDR1 and CDR2 (germline): MNHEY, SVGEGT. This sequence joins TRBV6-2 or TRBV6-3 and TRBJ2-1; TCRdb's assignment of TRBD2 cannot be checked, as there is no DNA. This TCR came from a man aged 18-75 years in good health. Source material: blood T cells: a sorted CD56 or NKG2C T cell subset, CD4+ or CD8+ T cells, or bulk PBMC T cells (not recorded which). The chain's CDR3 is CASSWGLLPNEQFF.